The 15 T cell receptor beta chains below were found in one sample sequenced in a study of cytomegalovirus exposure and HLA in healthy donors. This table comes from immunoSEQ multiplex PCR, and its TCRdb copy is limited to in-frame clones, with some not included. The sample lists some 320,000 clones; about 85% were seen once. The specimen was PBMCs. All receptors derive from a woman in her twenties or thirties in good health and CMV-seropositive.

The V gene is TRBV11-2, the J gene TRBJ2-5, with D possibly matching TRBD2 (5 bases). The length of the CDR3 is 13 residues. Germline CDR1 reads SGHAT; CDR2 reads FQNNGV. Trimming removed 0 bases from V and 4 bases from J, with 6 bases in between. DNA for the CDR3: TGTGCCAGCAGCTTAGAACTAGTAGAGACCCAGTACTTC. This encodes CASSLELVETQYF.

A single count supports this clone. The CDR3 reads CASGVYGDYEQYF. The CDR3 coding sequence is TGTGCCAGTGGGGTATATGGGGACTACGAGCAGTACTTC. This sequence joins TRBV6-5 and TRBJ2-7, with no clear D. Germline V gene lookup returns CDR1 MNHEY and CDR2 SVGAGI. V gave up 9 bases and J gave up 3 bases, with 15 bases separating them. This CDR3 spans 13 amino acids.

The V and J genes are TRBV19 and TRBJ1-2; no clear D gene. The germline V and J ends were trimmed by 2 bases and 3 bases, with 7 bases remaining between them. The CDR3 loop spans 13 amino acids. CDR1 is LNHDA, CDR2 SQIVND, per germline (reference sequence). This chain's CDR3 is CASSIMPDYGYTF. The CDR3 DNA reads TGTGCCAGTAGTATAATGCCGGACTATGGCTACACCTTC.

J is TRBJ2-1 and V is TRBV7-2; 8 nucleotides line up with TRBD2. The CDR3 loop spans 16 amino acids. V gave up 5 bases and J gave up 3 bases; unmatched junction bases: 9. The germline gives CDR1 SGHTA, CDR2 FQGNSA. The CDR3 sequence: CASSPVRGGLYNEQFF. In DNA form, the CDR3 reads TGTGCCAGCAGCCCTGTCCGGGGGGGCCTCTACAATGAGCAGTTCTTC.

The chain links TRBV10-1 to TRBJ2-7, with 7 bases identical to TRBD1. V shed 7 bases, J shed 3 bases, and the junction held 9 bases outside the gene matches. Germline V gene lookup returns CDR1 WNHNN and CDR2 SYGVQD (reference sequence). The CDR3 covers 14 residues. CDR3 sequence reads: CASIIEAGGYEQYF. In DNA, the CDR3 is TGCGCCAGCATCATAGAGGCAGGGGGCTACGAGCAGTACTTC.

The chain recombines TRBV2 with TRBJ2-3, with a possible D match to TRBD1 (6 bases). Trimming took 8 bases from V and 2 from J, leaving 20 bases between them. Germline loops: CDR1 SNHLY, CDR2 FYNNEI. This CDR3 has 16 amino acids. The CDR3 DNA sequence: TGTGCCAGCTTGGAGGTACAGGGATTTTTCACAGATACGCAGTATTTT. Translating it yields CASLEVQGFFTDTQYF.

The gene calls are TRBV4-2 and TRBJ2-1; D not resolved. Germline V gene data show CDR1 as LGHNA and CDR2 as YNFKEQ. Trimming pared 1 base from V and 10 bases from J, leaving 11 bases between. The CDR3 extends over 13 amino acids. In DNA, the CDR3 is TGTGCCAGCAGCCAAGCCCGACAACCCGAGCAGTTCTTC. Translated, it gives CASSQARQPEQFF.

The chain recombines TRBV7-3 with TRBJ2-1; TRBD2 agrees at 8 bases. This CDR3 comprises 15 residues. Per germline, CDR1 SGHTA and CDR2 FQGTGA. Germline trimming cut 1 base from V and 8 bases from J; bases unmatched to any gene: 7. CDR3 in amino acids: CASSLMRGVIYEQFF. In DNA form, the CDR3 reads TGTGCCAGCAGCTTAATGCGGGGGGTAATCTATGAGCAGTTCTTC.

This clone has a single count. The chain employs TRBV28 and TRBJ1-2; D gene unclear. V was shortened by 4 bases and J by 0 bases, with 9 bases between the two germline ends. The V gene's germline CDR1 is MDHEN and CDR2 SYDVKM. This CDR3 comprises 14 residues. The DNA of the CDR3 is TGTGCCAGCAGTTATCTTGATACTAACTATGGCTACACCTTC. This sequence encodes CASSYLDTNYGYTF.

The chain is built from TRBV28 and TRBJ1-1, with 7 bases aligning to TRBD1. The V gene end was trimmed by 5 bases and the J gene end by 1 base; junction bases not matched to a gene: 4. Germline assignment: CDR1 MDHEN and CDR2 SYDVKM. The CDR3 has 14 residues. The CDR3 reads CASSKTGPNTEAFF. DNA for the CDR3: TGTGCCAGCAGTAAGACAGGGCCGAACACTGAAGCTTTCTTT. Complete variable domain (other parts from reference TRBV28 and TRBJ1-1): DVKVTQSSRYLVKRTGEKVFLECVQDMDHENMFWYRQDPGLGLRLIYFSYDVKMKEKGDIPEGYSVSREKKERFSLILESASTNQTSMYLCASSKTGPNTEAFFGQGTRLTVV.

J is TRBJ1-5 and V is TRBV27; D possibly corresponds to TRBD1 (6 bases). The germline gives CDR1 MNHEY, CDR2 SMNVEV (reference sequence). The CDR3 sequence is 15 residues long. The ends were cut back, 0 bases at V and 3 bases at J, with 9 bases in the middle. The CDR3 DNA follows: TGTGCCAGCAGTTTATCGGGGGCAGACAATCAGCCCCAGCATTTT. Translating it yields CASSLSGADNQPQHF.

Only one count was recorded for this clone. The V call is TRBV7-9, the J call TRBJ1-6, with D unclear. The CDR3 extends over 12 amino acids. With 1 base removed from V and 9 bases from J, the gap between germline ends came to 4 bases. Germline V lookup: CDR1 SEHNR, CDR2 FQNEAQ (reference sequence). DNA of the CDR3: TGTGCCAGCAGCTTAGGGGGTTCACCCCTCCACTTT. This translates into CASSLGGSPLHF.

This chain joins TRBV7-6 and TRBJ1-1, with D hard to call. Germline values: CDR1 SGHVS, CDR2 FNYEAQ. V was cut by 2 bases and J by 1 base, with 5 bases left in between. This CDR3 has 13 amino acids. Written as DNA, the CDR3 is TGTGCCAGCAGCTTATGGACGAACACTGAAGCTTTCTTT. Translating gives CASSLWTNTEAFF.

The chain carries TRBV5-1 and TRBJ2-5; TRBD2 agrees at 9 bases. The CDR3 is made up of 13 amino acids. Germline trimming cut 4 bases from V and 4 bases from J; bases unmatched to any gene: 2. The V gene's germline CDR1 is SGHRS and CDR2 YFSETQ. The CDR3 DNA follows: TGCGCCAGCAGCCTGGGACTAGCAGAGACCCAGTACTTC. This encodes CASSLGLAETQYF.

This clone was picked up a small number of times. J is TRBJ1-5 and V is TRBV7-9; D ambiguous. V was pared by 1 base and J by 5 bases, with 6 bases between. Germline loops: CDR1 SEHNR, CDR2 FQNEAQ (reference sequence). This CDR3 is built from 13 residues. For the CDR3, the DNA is TGTGCCAGCAGCTTAGGTGATGATCAGCCCCAGCATTTT. It encodes CASSLGDDQPQHF.